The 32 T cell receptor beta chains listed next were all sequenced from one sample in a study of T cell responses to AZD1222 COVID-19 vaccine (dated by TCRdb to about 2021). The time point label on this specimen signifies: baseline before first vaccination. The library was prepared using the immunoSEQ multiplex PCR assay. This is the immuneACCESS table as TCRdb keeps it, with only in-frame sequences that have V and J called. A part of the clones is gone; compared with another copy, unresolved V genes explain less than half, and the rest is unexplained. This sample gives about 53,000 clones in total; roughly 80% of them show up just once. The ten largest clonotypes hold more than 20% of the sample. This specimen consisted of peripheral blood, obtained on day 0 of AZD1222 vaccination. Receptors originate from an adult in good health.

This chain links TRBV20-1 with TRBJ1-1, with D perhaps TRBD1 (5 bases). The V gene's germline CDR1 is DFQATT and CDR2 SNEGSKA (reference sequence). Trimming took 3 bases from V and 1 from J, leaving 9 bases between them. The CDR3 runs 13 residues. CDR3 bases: TGCAGTGCTAGTAGGACACGGAACACTGAAGCTTTCTTT. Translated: CSASRTRNTEAFF.

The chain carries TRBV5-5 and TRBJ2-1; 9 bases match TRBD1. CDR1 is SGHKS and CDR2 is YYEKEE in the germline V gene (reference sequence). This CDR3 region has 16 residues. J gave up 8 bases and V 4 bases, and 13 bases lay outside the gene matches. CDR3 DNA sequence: TGTGCCAGCAGCCCCCGCCTAGGGGACAGGGTTGATGAGCAGTTCTTC. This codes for CASSPRLGDRVDEQFF.

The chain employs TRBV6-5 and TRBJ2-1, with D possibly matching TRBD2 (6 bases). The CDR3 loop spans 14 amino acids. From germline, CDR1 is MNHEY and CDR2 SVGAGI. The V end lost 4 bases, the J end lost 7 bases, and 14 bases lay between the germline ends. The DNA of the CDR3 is TGTGCCAGCAGTTTTAGCGGTGGGGAAAATGAGCAGTTCTTC. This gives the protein CASSFSGGENEQFF.

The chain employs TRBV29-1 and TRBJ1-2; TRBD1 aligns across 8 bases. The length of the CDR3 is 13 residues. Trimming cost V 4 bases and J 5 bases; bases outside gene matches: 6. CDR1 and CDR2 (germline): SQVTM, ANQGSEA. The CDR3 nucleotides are TGCAGCGTTGCAGGGGGCAGTCTGTATGGCTACACCTTC. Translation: CSVAGGSLYGYTF.

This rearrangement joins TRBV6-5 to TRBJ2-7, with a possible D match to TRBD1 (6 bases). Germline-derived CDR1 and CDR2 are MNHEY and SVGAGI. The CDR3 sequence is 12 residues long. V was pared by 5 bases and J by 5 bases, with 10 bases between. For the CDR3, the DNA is TGTGCCAGCAGTCTAAACAGGGACGAGCAGTACTTC. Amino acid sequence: CASSLNRDEQYF.

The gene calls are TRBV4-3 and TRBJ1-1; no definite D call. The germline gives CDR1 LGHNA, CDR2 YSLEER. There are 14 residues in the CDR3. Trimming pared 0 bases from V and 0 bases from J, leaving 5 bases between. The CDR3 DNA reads TGCGCCAGCAGCCAAGATTTGGTGAACACTGAAGCTTTCTTT. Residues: CASSQDLVNTEAFF.

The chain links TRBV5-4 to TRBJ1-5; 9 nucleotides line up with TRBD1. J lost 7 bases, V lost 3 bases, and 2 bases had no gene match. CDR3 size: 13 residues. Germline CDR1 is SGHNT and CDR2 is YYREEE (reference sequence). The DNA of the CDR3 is TGTGCCAGCAGCTGGGACAGGGACCAGCCCCAGCATTTT. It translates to CASSWDRDQPQHF.

The CDR3 DNA is TGCGCCAGCAGTAGCCGGGACAGGGCTCAAGAGACCCAGTACTTC. It yields the protein CASSSRDRAQETQYF. This rearrangement joins TRBV10-2 to TRBJ2-5, with 9 nucleotides matching TRBD1. Germline values: CDR1 WSHSY, CDR2 SAAADI. The CDR3 length is 15 residues. With 5 bases clipped from V and 2 bases from J, the junction kept 6 bases outside the gene matches.

CDR3 loop: CASSLDRGYTGELFF. In DNA form, the CDR3 reads TGTGCCAGCAGTTTGGACAGGGGCTATACCGGGGAGCTGTTTTTT. The chain links TRBV27 to TRBJ2-2; 9 nucleotides line up with TRBD1. Germline CDR1 reads MNHEY; CDR2 reads SMNVEV (reference sequence). The CDR3 is made up of 15 amino acids. V lost 3 bases and J lost 5; bases outside the gene matches: 4.

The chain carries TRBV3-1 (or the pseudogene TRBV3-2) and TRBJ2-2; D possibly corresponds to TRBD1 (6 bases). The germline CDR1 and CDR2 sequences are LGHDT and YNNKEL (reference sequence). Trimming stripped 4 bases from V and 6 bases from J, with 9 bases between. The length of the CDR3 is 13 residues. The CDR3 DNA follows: TGTGCCAGCAGCCTCAGGGGCTCCGGGGAGCTGTTTTTT. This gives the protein CASSLRGSGELFF.

Here the CDR3 reads CASSLTQGDGTQYF. The CDR3, as DNA: TGTGCCAGCAGCTTAACACAGGGGGACGGGACCCAGTACTTC. This rearrangement joins TRBV7-3 to TRBJ2-5; 8 nucleotides line up with TRBD1. CDR1 is SGHTA, CDR2 FQGTGA, per germline. J lost 7 bases, V lost 0 bases, and 4 bases had no gene match. The CDR3 length is 14 residues.

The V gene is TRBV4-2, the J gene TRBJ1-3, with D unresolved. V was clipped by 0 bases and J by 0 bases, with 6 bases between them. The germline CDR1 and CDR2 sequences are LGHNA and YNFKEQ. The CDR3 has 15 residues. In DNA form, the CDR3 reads TGTGCCAGCAGCCAAGATCCGGACTCTGGAAACACCATATATTTT. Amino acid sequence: CASSQDPDSGNTIYF.

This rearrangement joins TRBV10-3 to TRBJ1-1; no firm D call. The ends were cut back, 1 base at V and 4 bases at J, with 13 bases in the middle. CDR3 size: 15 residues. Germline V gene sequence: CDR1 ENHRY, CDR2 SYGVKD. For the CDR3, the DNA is TGTGCCATCAGTGAGTATGGAGAGGTCGGCACTGAAGCTTTCTTT. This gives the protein CAISEYGEVGTEAFF.

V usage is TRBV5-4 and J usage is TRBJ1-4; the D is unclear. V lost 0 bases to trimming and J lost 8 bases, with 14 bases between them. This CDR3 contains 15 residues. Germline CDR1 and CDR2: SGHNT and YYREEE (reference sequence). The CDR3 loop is CASSLEAARGEKLFF. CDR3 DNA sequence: TGTGCCAGCAGCTTGGAGGCGGCGCGTGGAGAAAAACTGTTTTTT.

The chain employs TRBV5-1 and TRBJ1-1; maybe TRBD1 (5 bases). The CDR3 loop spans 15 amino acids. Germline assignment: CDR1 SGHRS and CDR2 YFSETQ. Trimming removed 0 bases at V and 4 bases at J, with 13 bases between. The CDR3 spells CASSLGQGLGTEAFF. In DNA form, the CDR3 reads TGCGCCAGCAGCTTGGGGCAGGGTTTGGGCACTGAAGCTTTCTTT.

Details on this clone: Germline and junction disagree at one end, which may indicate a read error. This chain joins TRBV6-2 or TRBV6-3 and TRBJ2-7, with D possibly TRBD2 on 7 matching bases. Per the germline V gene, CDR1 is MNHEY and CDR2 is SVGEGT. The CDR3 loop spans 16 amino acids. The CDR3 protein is CASTYPGGQGGYEQYF. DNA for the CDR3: TGTGCCAGCACTTACCCCGGGGGGCAGGGAGGCTACGAGCAGTACTTC.

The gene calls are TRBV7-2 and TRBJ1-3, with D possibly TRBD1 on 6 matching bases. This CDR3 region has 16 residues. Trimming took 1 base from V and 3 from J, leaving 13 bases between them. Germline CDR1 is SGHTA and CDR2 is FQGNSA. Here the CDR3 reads CASSLGPGGNGNTIYF. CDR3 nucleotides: TGTGCCAGCAGCTTAGGGCCGGGGGGCAATGGAAACACCATATATTTT.

In DNA form, the CDR3 reads TGCGCCAGCAGCTTAGGGGACACGGATGGACAGCCCCAGCATTTT. Amino acid sequence: CASSLGDTDGQPQHF. This chain links TRBV5-1 with TRBJ1-5; possible D gene TRBD1, 6 bases. Trimming removed 2 bases at V and 7 bases at J, with 16 bases between. CDR3 length: 15 amino acids. The V gene's germline CDR1 is SGHRS and CDR2 YFSETQ.

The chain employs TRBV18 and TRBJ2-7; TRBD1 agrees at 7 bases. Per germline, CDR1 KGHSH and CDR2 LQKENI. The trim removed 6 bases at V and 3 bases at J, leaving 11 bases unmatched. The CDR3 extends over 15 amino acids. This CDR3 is CASSLRQGKDYEQYF. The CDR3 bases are TGTGCCAGCTCCCTCAGACAGGGAAAAGACTACGAGCAGTACTTC.

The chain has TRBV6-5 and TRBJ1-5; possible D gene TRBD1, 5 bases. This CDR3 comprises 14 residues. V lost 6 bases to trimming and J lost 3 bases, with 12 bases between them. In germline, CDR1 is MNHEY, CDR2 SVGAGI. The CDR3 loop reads CASSSRDLNQPQHF. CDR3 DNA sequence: TGTGCCAGCAGCTCCCGGGACCTCAATCAGCCCCAGCATTTT.

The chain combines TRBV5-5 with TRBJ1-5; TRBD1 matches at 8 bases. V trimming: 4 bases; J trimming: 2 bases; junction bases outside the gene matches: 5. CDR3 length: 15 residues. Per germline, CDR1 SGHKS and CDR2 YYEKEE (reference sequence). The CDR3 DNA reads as TGTGCCAGCAGCCCTGACAGGGGAGGCAATCAGCCCCAGCATTTT. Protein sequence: CASSPDRGGNQPQHF.

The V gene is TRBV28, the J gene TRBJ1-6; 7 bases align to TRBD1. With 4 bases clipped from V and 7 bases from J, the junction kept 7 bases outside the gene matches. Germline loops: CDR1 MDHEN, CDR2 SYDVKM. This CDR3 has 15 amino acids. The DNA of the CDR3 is TGTGCCAGCAGTTCACCCCACAGGGGCAATTCACCCCTCCACTTT. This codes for CASSSPHRGNSPLHF.

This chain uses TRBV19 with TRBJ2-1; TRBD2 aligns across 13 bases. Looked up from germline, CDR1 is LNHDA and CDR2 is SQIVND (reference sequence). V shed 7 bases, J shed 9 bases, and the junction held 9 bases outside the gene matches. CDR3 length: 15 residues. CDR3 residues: CASTPLAGGPSEQFF. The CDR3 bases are TGTGCCAGTACTCCACTAGCGGGAGGGCCAAGTGAGCAGTTCTTC.

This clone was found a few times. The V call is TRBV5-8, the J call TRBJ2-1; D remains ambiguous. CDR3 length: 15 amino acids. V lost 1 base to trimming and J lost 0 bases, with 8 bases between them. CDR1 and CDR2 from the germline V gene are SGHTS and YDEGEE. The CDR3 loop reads CASSLSGYSYNEQFF. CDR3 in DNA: TGTGCCAGCAGCTTGAGTGGATACTCCTACAATGAGCAGTTCTTC.

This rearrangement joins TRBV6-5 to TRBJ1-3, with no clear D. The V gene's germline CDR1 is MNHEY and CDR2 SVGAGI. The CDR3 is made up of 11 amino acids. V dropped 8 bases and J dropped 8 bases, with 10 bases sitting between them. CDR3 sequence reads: CASSSRDTIYF. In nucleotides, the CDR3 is TGTGCCAGCTCCTCGAGAGACACCATATATTTT.

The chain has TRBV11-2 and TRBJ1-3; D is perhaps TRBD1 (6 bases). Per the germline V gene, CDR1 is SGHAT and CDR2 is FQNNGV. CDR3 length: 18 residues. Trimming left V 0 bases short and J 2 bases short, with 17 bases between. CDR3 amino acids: CASSLDQGGQTAGNTIYF. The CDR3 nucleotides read TGTGCCAGCAGCTTAGATCAGGGAGGACAGACTGCTGGAAACACCATATATTTT.

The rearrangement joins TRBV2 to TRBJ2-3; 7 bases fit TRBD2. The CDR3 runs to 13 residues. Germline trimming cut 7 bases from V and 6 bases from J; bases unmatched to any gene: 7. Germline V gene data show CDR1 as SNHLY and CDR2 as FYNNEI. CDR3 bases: TGTGCCAGCACGCGGGAGATTCTGGATACGCAGTATTTT. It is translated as CASTREILDTQYF.

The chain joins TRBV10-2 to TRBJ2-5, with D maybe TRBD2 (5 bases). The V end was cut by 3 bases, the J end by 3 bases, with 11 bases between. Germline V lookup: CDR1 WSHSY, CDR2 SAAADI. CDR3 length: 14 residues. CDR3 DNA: TGCGCCAGCAGTGAAAGGACTGTAGAAGAGACCCAGTACTTC. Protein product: CASSERTVEETQYF.

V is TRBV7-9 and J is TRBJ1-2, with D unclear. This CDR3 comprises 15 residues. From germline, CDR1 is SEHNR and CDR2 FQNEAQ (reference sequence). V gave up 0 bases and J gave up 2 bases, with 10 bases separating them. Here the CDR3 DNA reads TGTGCCAGCAGCTTAGCGCTTGGCAGAAACTATGGCTACACCTTC. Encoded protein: CASSLALGRNYGYTF. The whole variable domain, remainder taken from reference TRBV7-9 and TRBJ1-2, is DTGVSQNPRHKITKRGQNVTFRCDPISEHNRLYWYRQTLGQGPEFLTYFQNEAQLEKSRLLSDRFSAERPKGSFSTLEIQRTEQGDSAMYLCASSLALGRNYGYTFGSGTRLTVV.

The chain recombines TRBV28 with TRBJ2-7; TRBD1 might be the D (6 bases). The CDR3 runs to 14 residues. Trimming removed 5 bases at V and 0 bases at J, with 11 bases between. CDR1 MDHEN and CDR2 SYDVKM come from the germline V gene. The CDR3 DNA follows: TGTGCCAGCAGTCAAGCAGGGGTCTCCTACGAGCAGTACTTC. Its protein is CASSQAGVSYEQYF.

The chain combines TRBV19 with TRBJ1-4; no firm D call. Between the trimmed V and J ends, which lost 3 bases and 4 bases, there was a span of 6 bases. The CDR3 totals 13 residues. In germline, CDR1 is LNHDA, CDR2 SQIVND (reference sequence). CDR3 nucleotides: TGTGCCAGTAGTATCGCGGGTAATGAAAAACTGTTTTTT. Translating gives CASSIAGNEKLFF.

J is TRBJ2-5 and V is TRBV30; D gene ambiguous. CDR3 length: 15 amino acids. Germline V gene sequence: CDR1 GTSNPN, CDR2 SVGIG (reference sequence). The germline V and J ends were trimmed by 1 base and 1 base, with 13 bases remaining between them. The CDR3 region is CAWSGMFSPQETQYF. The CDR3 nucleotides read TGTGCCTGGAGTGGTATGTTCAGTCCCCAAGAGACCCAGTACTTC.